This TCR beta chain emerged from a study of response to subunit inactivated influenza vaccine. The V gene's germline CDR1 is MDHEN and CDR2 SYDVKM. Trimming took off 2 bases at V and 6 bases at J, with 8 bases between the two ends. This CDR3 comprises 13 residues. This clonotype showed up many times. Its antigen is still unknown. TCRdb re-derived calls from the RT-PCR reads in MiXCR, one entry per CDR3 protein. There are around 190,000 distinct CDR3 sequences in the sample; roughly 8.7% occur only once, and roughly a tenth lies in the top ten. Study outcomes and limitations: The authors offered the suggestion that each seasonal influenza vaccination recruits few new T cells.

Sample: non-naive T cells sorted from PBMCs, taken on the day of vaccination. This TCR came from a middle-aged man who received an inactivated influenza vaccine. This chain uses TRBV28 with TRBJ2-1, with unresolved D. CDR3 nucleotide sequence: TGTGCCAGCAGTTTAAGTACTCCCAATGAGCAGTTCTTC. Translation: CASSLSTPNEQFF.